This is a list of T cell receptor beta chains from one sample in a study of beta chain features in type 1 diabetes. This table comes from immunoSEQ multiplex PCR, and its TCRdb copy is limited to in-frame clones, with some not included. The table shows roughly 730,000 clones, with over 10% occurring only once. Sequencing was done on a sample of naive CD4+ T cells from blood. The receptors were gathered from a young man with type 1 diabetes. The CDR3 runs from the conserved cysteine through the conserved F or W. Fields, in order: J gene, clone size, V gene, D gene, CDR3 protein, CDR3 DNA. D genes are given only for firm matches. Clone size appears in some rows only: once, few, many, or a class for an expanded clone.

TRBJ1-2,few,TRBV30,.,CAALTDGYTF,TGTGCGGCCCTAACGGATGGCTACACCTTC
TRBJ2-3,.,TRBV6-6,TRBD2,CAINPTSVDTQYF,TGTGCCATCAACCCAACTAGCGTTGATACGCAGTATTTT
TRBJ2-7,.,TRBV9,.,CASSVEPGPTYEQYF,TGTGCCAGCAGCGTCGAACCAGGGCCCACCTACGAGCAGTACTTC
TRBJ2-5,.,TRBV7-7,TRBD2,CASSLNLAGGQETQYF,TGTGCCAGCAGCTTAAACCTGGCGGGGGGGCAAGAGACCCAGTACTTC
TRBJ2-5,.,TRBV28,TRBD2,CASSFSGLAGAPQETQYF,TGTGCCAGCAGTTTCTCGGGACTAGCGGGGGCACCCCAAGAGACCCAGTACTTC
TRBJ1-5,few,TRBV5-6,TRBD1,CASSHRGGNQPQHF,TGTGCCAGCAGCCACAGGGGTGGCAATCAGCCCCAGCATTTT
TRBJ2-1,few,TRBV9,TRBD1,CASSSALRDSYYNEQFF,TGTGCCAGCAGCAGCGCTCTCCGGGACAGCTACTACAATGAGCAGTTCTTC
TRBJ1-2,.,TRBV10-2,.,CASSTPTRVYGYTF,TGCGCCAGCAGTACCCCTACAAGGGTCTATGGCTACACCTTC
TRBJ1-4,once,TRBV4-1,.,CASSQAPERYEKLFF,TGCGCCAGCAGCCAAGCACCCGAGAGATATGAAAAACTGTTTTTT
TRBJ1-4,few,TRBV6-5,.,CASSREGVSGEKLFF,TGTGCCAGCAGTCGGGAGGGGGTCTCGGGGGAAAAACTGTTTTTT